This T cell receptor beta chain was retrieved from a study of T cells in narcolepsy. Background on the study: Enrolled donors included narcolepsy type 1 or type 2 patients and healthy controls. Points from the study as a whole: Some memory CD4+ repertoires had no autoreactive clone sequences.

Data came from immunoSEQ multiplex PCR; TCRdb stores just in-frame clones and leaves some out. Of approximately 10,000 clones in the sample, around 94% were seen once. Concerning this clone: Its antigen remains unknown.

This sequence was found in a human donor with narcolepsy. The sequenced sample was CD45RA- memory CD4+ T cells from PBMCs.

The CDR3 region has the DNA TGTGCCAGTAGTACCCTTCCAGATACGCAGTATTTT. It specifies CASSTLPDTQYF. The chain is built from TRBV19 and TRBJ2-3, with D unclear. This CDR3 comprises 12 residues. Germline V CDR1 and CDR2: LNHDA, SQIVND (reference sequence). V gave up 4 bases and J gave up 4 bases, with 6 bases separating them.